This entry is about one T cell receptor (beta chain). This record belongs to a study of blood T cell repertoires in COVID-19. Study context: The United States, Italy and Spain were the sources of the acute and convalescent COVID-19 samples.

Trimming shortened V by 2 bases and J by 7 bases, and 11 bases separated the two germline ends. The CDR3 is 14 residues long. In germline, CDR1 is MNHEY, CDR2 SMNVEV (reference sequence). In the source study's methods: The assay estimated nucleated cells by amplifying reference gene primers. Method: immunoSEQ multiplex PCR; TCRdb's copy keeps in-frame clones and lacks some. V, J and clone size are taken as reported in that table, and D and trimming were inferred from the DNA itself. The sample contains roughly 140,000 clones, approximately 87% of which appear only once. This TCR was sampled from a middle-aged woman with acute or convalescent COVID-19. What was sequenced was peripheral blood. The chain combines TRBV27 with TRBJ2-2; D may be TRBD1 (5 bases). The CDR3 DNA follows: TGTGCCAGCAGTTTAGTGAAGACAGACGGGGAGCTGTTTTTT. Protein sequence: CASSLVKTDGELFF.